Following are 14 T cell receptor beta chains from one sample sequenced in a study of brain T cells in children with intractable seizures. Time point specified: blood from clinic visit 5 months post-surgery; TSC patient then seizure free. The assay was immunoSEQ multiplex PCR, and TCRdb's table has in-frame clones only and misses some. The sample holds about 340,000 clones; 93% are singletons and the top ten take approximately 5%. The sequencing used peripheral blood, collected 5 to 6 months after surgery. These receptors originate from a boy younger than two with tuberous sclerosis and intractable seizures.

V gene TRBV7-9 combines with J gene TRBJ2-3, with 10 bases matching TRBD2. CDR3 length: 14 amino acids. The trim removed 8 bases at V and 2 bases at J, leaving 4 bases unmatched. Germline V gene data show CDR1 as SEHNR and CDR2 as FQNEAQ (reference sequence). CDR3 coding DNA: TGTGCCAGCGGCCTAGCGGGGGCCACAGATACGCAGTATTTT. Its protein is CASGLAGATDTQYF.

The rearrangement links TRBV28 to TRBJ1-6, with D unclear. Germline lookup yields CDR1 MDHEN and CDR2 SYDVKM. Trimming took off 11 bases at V and 8 bases at J, with 10 bases between the two ends. The CDR3 has 11 residues. DNA for the CDR3: TGTGCCTCACGGTCAGATTCACCCCTCCACTTT. The encoded protein is CASRSDSPLHF.

The rearrangement joins TRBV3-1 (or the pseudogene TRBV3-2) to TRBJ2-5; TRBD2 matches at 10 bases. The trim removed 4 bases at V and 5 bases at J, leaving 10 bases unmatched. Germline CDR1 reads LGHDT; CDR2 reads YNNKEL (reference sequence). This CDR3 contains 16 residues. The CDR3 reads CASSRGLAPNWETQYF. Written as DNA, the CDR3 is TGTGCCAGCAGCCGGGGACTAGCGCCAAACTGGGAGACCCAGTACTTC.

The CDR3 reads CASSPMILATSYNEQFF. The CDR3 nucleotides read TGTGCCAGCAGCCCGATGATCCTAGCTACCTCCTACAATGAGCAGTTCTTC. This sequence joins TRBV7-2 and TRBJ2-1, with a possible D match to TRBD2 (5 bases). The CDR3 is 17 residues long. From germline, CDR1 is SGHTA and CDR2 FQGNSA. Trimming took 5 bases from V and 0 from J, leaving 17 bases between them.

The rearrangement links TRBV10-3 to TRBJ1-2, with 7 bases identical to TRBD1. CDR1 and CDR2 from the germline V gene are ENHRY and SYGVKD. The CDR3 extends over 15 amino acids. J lost 7 bases, V lost 5 bases, and 13 bases had no gene match. CDR3 bases: TGTGCCATCAGTTCCTCCGGGACAGCGTTTTCTGGCTACACCTTC. This translates into CAISSSGTAFSGYTF.

This chain joins TRBV27 and TRBJ2-5; D is uncertain. V lost 6 bases to trimming and J lost 5 bases, with 13 bases between them. Germline V gene data show CDR1 as MNHEY and CDR2 as SMNVEV (reference sequence). CDR3 length: 13 amino acids. This CDR3 reads CASSCRTCETQYF. CDR3 sequence (DNA): TGTGCCAGCAGCTGCAGGACCTGTGAGACCCAGTACTTC.

V is TRBV7-9 and J is TRBJ2-3; tentatively, D is TRBD1 or TRBD2 (6 bases each). Per the germline V gene, CDR1 is SEHNR and CDR2 is FQNEAQ (reference sequence). The CDR3 is made up of 13 amino acids. Trimming took 5 bases from V and 14 from J, leaving 20 bases between them. This CDR3 is CASSASKGGKTYF. CDR3 nucleotides: TGTGCCAGCAGCGCTTCTAAGGGGGGCAAGACGTATTTT.

The count of this clone is one. The J gene is TRBJ2-7, the V gene TRBV6-2 or TRBV6-3; 11 bases map to TRBD2. V was clipped by 6 bases and J by 0 bases; unmatched bases: 16. Germline V gene sequence: CDR1 MNHEY, CDR2 SVGEGT. The length of the CDR3 is 19 residues. CDR3 protein: CASSERGYGTSGSSYEQYF. The CDR3 DNA reads TGTGCCAGCAGCGAACGGGGTTACGGGACTAGCGGCAGCTCCTACGAGCAGTACTTC.

The rearrangement links TRBV5-1 to TRBJ1-1; 8 bases are shared with TRBD1. V trimming: 4 bases; J trimming: 1 base; junction bases outside the gene matches: 6. Germline V gives CDR1 SGHRS, CDR2 YFSETQ. The CDR3 has 15 residues. The CDR3 is CASSRTTGANTEAFF. CDR3 sequence (DNA): TGCGCCAGCAGCAGGACGACAGGGGCGAACACTGAAGCTTTCTTT.

The rearrangement joins TRBV10-3 to TRBJ1-3, with D possibly TRBD1 on 5 matching bases. Germline CDR1 ENHRY, CDR2 SYGVKD. Deletions cut 10 bases from V and 2 bases from J, with 12 bases between. CDR3 size: 13 residues. CDR3 amino acids: CATSLGAGNTIYF. The DNA for the CDR3 is TGTGCCACCTCTTTGGGGGCTGGAAACACCATATATTTT.

This chain joins TRBV5-8 and TRBJ1-1; TRBD1 is a possible D gene (5 bases). CDR3 length equals 13 residues. CDR1 is SGHTS and CDR2 is YDEGEE in the germline V gene. Trimming removed 4 bases at V and 4 bases at J, with 11 bases between. The CDR3 protein is CASSPPGFTEAFF. CDR3 bases: TGTGCCAGCAGCCCTCCAGGGTTCACTGAAGCTTTCTTT.

This clone was observed many times. The chain links TRBV7-9 to TRBJ1-1; D gene ambiguous. CDR3 size: 17 residues. The V end was cut by 0 bases, the J end by 3 bases, with 17 bases between. Germline V gives CDR1 SEHNR, CDR2 FQNEAQ (reference sequence). The DNA for the CDR3 is TGTGCCAGCAGCTTAGCTCTTAACACGCAAGTTGACACTGAAGCTTTCTTT. This sequence encodes CASSLALNTQVDTEAFF.

The V and J genes are TRBV5-5 and TRBJ2-2; D is uncertain. The V and J ends lost 0 bases and 6 bases respectively, with 6 bases between them. The germline CDR1 and CDR2 sequences are SGHKS and YYEKEE (reference sequence). The CDR3 covers 13 residues. Here the CDR3 DNA reads TGTGCCAGCAGCTTGGCCCTGGCCGGGGAGCTGTTTTTT. As protein: CASSLALAGELFF.

The chain has TRBV4-1 and TRBJ2-1, with 9 bases aligning to TRBD2. CDR1 is MGHRA and CDR2 is YSYEKL in the germline V gene. The CDR3 sequence is 20 residues long. Germline trimming cut 3 bases from V and 0 bases from J; bases unmatched to any gene: 15. The CDR3 loop reads CASSHKKGTSGPSSYNEQFF. In DNA form, the CDR3 reads TGCGCCAGCAGCCATAAAAAGGGAACTAGCGGGCCCAGCTCCTACAATGAGCAGTTCTTC.